The source of this T cell receptor (beta chain) is a study of a mutant IDH1 vaccine in newly diagnosed glioma. The count of this clone is one. Its cognate antigen is unknown. Noted time point: week 5, during vaccination. What each vaccine dose contained was 300 ug of mutant IDH1 20-mer peptide, accompanied by topical imiquimod. Sequencing used immunoSEQ multiplex PCR; TCRdb keeps in-frame clones, though not all of them. The sample contains 30,000 to 35,000 clones, more than 55% of which appear only once. Whole-study findings and limits: Among top peripheral T cell clonotypes, changes seemed unrelated to pseudoprogression. Most patients, 85% to 95%, showed vaccine-induced immune responses.

The TCR comes from a woman younger than 30 with glioma. Material: PBMCs, obtained from a glioma patient whose treatment included an IDH1 peptide vaccine.

DNA of the CDR3: TGTGCCAGCAGCGTAAATGGGTATGGAACGTTGGAGCTGTTTTTT. It encodes CASSVNGYGTLELFF. The V and J genes are TRBV9 and TRBJ2-2; D gene unclear. Germline lookup yields CDR1 SGDLS and CDR2 YYNGEE. Between the trimmed V and J ends, which lost 1 base and 10 bases, there was a span of 17 bases. The CDR3 totals 15 residues.